Listed below are T cell receptor beta chains from one sample, sequenced in a study of T cells in Graves' hyperthyroidism and ophthalmopathy. Each CDR3 protein is one row after TCRdb ran MiXCR on the multiplex PCR reads. The sample has 560,000 or so distinct CDR3 sequences, nearly 20% seen once. The sequenced sample consisted of blood. The receptor set was obtained from a man aged 35-49 years with Graves' ophthalmopathy. The CDR3 runs from the conserved cysteine through the conserved F or W. A D gene is named only where the DNA matches it firmly. The size entry is marked missing in some rows and otherwise reads once, few, many or a size class.

cdr3_aa cdr3_nt cdr3_length j_call v_call clone_size d_call
CAAAQAGQHEQYF TGTGCCGCCGCGCAGGCCGGGCAACACGAGCAGTACTTC 13 TRBJ2-7 TRBV28 many NA
CSARGEGQQYF TGCAGTGCTAGAGGGGAGGGACAGCAGTATTTT 11 TRBJ2-3 TRBV20-1 NA NA
CSARGSGTTDTQYF TGCAGTGCTAGGGGGTCCGGTACGACAGATACGCAGTATTTT 14 TRBJ2-3 TRBV20-1 many NA
CASSLRQGHTEAFF TGTGCCAGCAGTTTAAGACAGGGTCACACTGAAGCTTTCTTT 14 TRBJ1-1 TRBV12-3/TRBV12-4 few TRBD1
CASSKNSAGVQETQYF TGTGCCAGTAGTAAGAACTCAGCGGGGGTCCAAGAGACCCAGTACTTC 16 TRBJ2-5 TRBV19 few TRBD2
CASSPNSGGAKNIQYF TGTGCCAGCAGTCCCAATAGCGGGGGAGCCAAAAACATTCAGTACTTC 16 TRBJ2-4 TRBV3-1 NA TRBD2
CASSERDTQYF TGTGCCAGCAGCGAGAGAGATACGCAGTATTTT 11 TRBJ2-3 TRBV12-3/TRBV12-4 NA NA
CASRHPPGTGVSRNQPQHF TGTGCCAGCAGACACCCCCCCGGGACAGGGGTATCGCGCAATCAGCCCCAGCATTTT 19 TRBJ1-5 TRBV6-2/TRBV6-3 NA TRBD1
CASGVSDANYGYTF TGTGCCAGCGGTGTGTCTGATGCTAACTATGGCTACACCTTC 14 TRBJ1-2 TRBV7-2 NA NA
CASSIDRSSGNTIYF TGTGCCAGCAGTATCGACCGGAGCTCTGGAAACACCATATATTTT 15 TRBJ1-3 TRBV12-3/TRBV12-4 few NA
CASSYRVQVNTEAFF TGTGCCAGCAGCTACAGGGTACAGGTGAACACTGAAGCTTTCTTT 15 TRBJ1-1 TRBV7-2 many NA
CASSPLLGVNQYF TGTGCCAGCAGCCCTCTACTGGGGGTTAACCAGTACTTC 13 TRBJ2-5 TRBV9 NA NA
CASSFSGSNTEAFF TGTGCCAGCAGCTTTTCGGGTTCGAACACTGAAGCTTTCTTT 14 TRBJ1-1 TRBV7-9 many NA
CASSLANRFQETQYF TGTGCCAGCAGTTTAGCTAACAGGTTCCAAGAGACCCAGTACTTC 15 TRBJ2-5 TRBV28 many NA
CASSYSGTGIMNTEAFF TGTGCCAGCAGTTATTCCGGGACAGGGATTATGAACACTGAAGCTTTCTTT 17 TRBJ1-1 TRBV6-2/TRBV6-3 few TRBD1
CASSFPGENTEAFF TGCGCCAGCAGCTTCCCGGGGGAGAACACTGAAGCTTTCTTT 14 TRBJ1-1 TRBV7-9 many NA
CASSERGTGKGEQFF TGTGCCAGCAGCGAAAGGGGGACAGGGAAGGGTGAGCAGTTCTTC 15 TRBJ2-1 TRBV3-1 many TRBD1
CASRIFGTGYGYTF TGTGCCAGCAGAATTTTCGGGACAGGTTATGGCTACACCTTC 14 TRBJ1-2 TRBV13 NA TRBD1
CASSVDRDGNQPQHF TGTGCCAGCAGCGTAGATCGGGACGGGAATCAGCCCCAGCATTTT 15 TRBJ1-5 TRBV9 few NA
CASSPPASGNTIYF TGTGCCAGCTCACCACCAGCCTCTGGAAACACCATATATTTT 14 TRBJ1-3 TRBV18 few NA
CASSLRAQSYRDYEQYF TGTGCCAGCAGTCTCCGGGCCCAATCCTATAGGGACTACGAGCAGTACTTC 17 TRBJ2-7 TRBV28 many NA
CASSSPRANEKLFF TGTGCCAGCAGTTCCCCTCGGGCTAATGAAAAACTGTTTTTT 14 TRBJ1-4 TRBV6-5 NA NA
CASSFLEATEAFF TGCGCCAGCAGCTTCCTTGAGGCCACTGAAGCTTTCTTT 13 TRBJ1-1 TRBV5-1 few NA
CASSLFNGGTEAFF TGTGCCAGCAGTTTATTCAACGGCGGCACTGAAGCTTTCTTT 14 TRBJ1-1 TRBV12-3/TRBV12-4 few NA
CASSLNGHTTDTQYF TGTGCCAGCAGCTTAAACGGACACACTACAGATACGCAGTATTTT 15 TRBJ2-3 TRBV7-2 many NA
CSAPPRGAGNEQFF TGCAGTGCTCCCCCGCGTGGGGCCGGCAATGAGCAGTTCTTC 14 TRBJ2-1 TRBV20-1 NA NA
CASSVTSGLAAQTYEQYF TGTGCCAGCAGCGTAACATCGGGACTAGCGGCGCAAACCTACGAGCAGTACTTC 18 TRBJ2-7 TRBV2 few TRBD2
CASSLEGNNEQFF TGCGCCAGCAGTTTGGAAGGGAACAATGAGCAGTTCTTC 13 TRBJ2-1 TRBV5-1 NA NA
CASSLGGVGRNEQFF TGTGCCAGCAGCCTGGGGGGCGTCGGGAGGAATGAGCAGTTCTTC 15 TRBJ2-1 TRBV6-1 many NA
CASSWGLDNEQFF TGTGCCAGCAGCTGGGGACTTGACAATGAGCAGTTCTTC 13 TRBJ2-1 TRBV27 few NA
CASSRQEAQPQHF TGTGCCAGCAGCCGACAGGAGGCGCAGCCCCAGCATTTT 13 TRBJ1-5 TRBV11-2 many NA
CASKSPGTQYNEQFF TGTGCCAGCAAATCCCCCGGGACTCAGTACAATGAGCAGTTCTTC 15 TRBJ2-1 TRBV6-2/TRBV6-3 many NA
CASTQGDSPYEQYF TGTGCCAGCACCCAAGGGGACTCTCCCTACGAGCAGTACTTC 14 TRBJ2-7 TRBV6-2/TRBV6-3 many NA
CASSLPWEGVNTEAFF TGTGCCAGCAGCTTGCCGTGGGAGGGGGTGAACACTGAAGCTTTCTTT 16 TRBJ1-1 TRBV7-9 few NA
CASSLGTGIKNSPLHF TGTGCCAGCAGTTTAGGCACAGGGATAAAGAATTCACCCCTCCACTTT 16 TRBJ1-6 TRBV12-3/TRBV12-4 many NA
CASSLREGSNEQYF TGTGCCAGCAGTCTCAGGGAAGGGTCCAACGAGCAGTACTTC 14 TRBJ2-7 TRBV27 many NA
CSVARTGGGEQYF TGCAGCGTTGCTAGGACAGGGGGTGGCGAGCAGTACTTC 13 TRBJ2-7 TRBV29-1 NA TRBD1
CASIRSRGRQATNEKLFF TGTGCCAGCATTAGAAGCCGCGGCAGGCAGGCAACTAATGAAAAACTGTTTTTT 18 TRBJ1-4 TRBV6-2/TRBV6-3 NA NA
CAISESPQPQHF TGTGCCATCAGTGAGTCGCCTCAGCCCCAGCATTTT 12 TRBJ1-5 TRBV10-3 NA NA